This TCR beta chain was captured in a study of OX40 agonist ivuxolimab in advanced cancers. Note on this clone: Its antigen remains unidentified.

The germline V gene encodes CDR1 SGHAT and CDR2 FQNNGV. V lost 1 base, J lost 0 bases, and 6 bases stayed unmatched. The CDR3 consists of 16 residues. Findings of the study overall: Clonal expansion was seen in CD4+ and CD8+ blood T cells by week 6 at 0.1 to 3.0 mg/kg.

Data came from immunoSEQ multiplex PCR; TCRdb stores just in-frame clones and leaves some out. The sample carries about 72,000 clones, around 91% recorded once. This receptor was obtained from an adult with an advanced solid tumor such as melanoma, head and neck, liver or kidney cancer. The specimen comprised CD4+ or CD8+ T cells sorted from blood, sampled in a trial of the OX40 agonist ivuxolimab. The gene calls are TRBV11-2 and TRBJ2-7, with 7 bases fitting TRBD2. This chain's CDR3 is CASSLALGGSSYEQYF. In DNA, the CDR3 is TGTGCCAGCAGCTTAGCCTTAGGCGGGAGCTCCTACGAGCAGTACTTC.